Following are 8 T cell receptor beta chains from one sample sequenced in a study of breast tumors, draining lymph nodes, adjacent tissues. Each CDR3 protein gets one entry after TCRdb re-called the multiplex PCR reads with MiXCR. The data show approximately 230,000 distinct CDR3 sequences, roughly a third seen once. The lymph nodes were axillary draining lymph nodes from breast cancer patients. Sequences were obtained from axillary lymph node tissue. All receptors come from a female donor with breast cancer. Some clones in this sample may be carry-over from other donors' samples.

This clonotype was counted at least ten times. This chain joins TRBV7-6 and TRBJ2-7; D gene uncertain. V shed 4 bases and J shed 0 bases, with 13 bases lying between them. Germline CDR1 SGHVS, CDR2 FNYEAQ. The CDR3 runs 15 residues. CDR3: CASSSAEQSSYEQYF. CDR3 DNA sequence: TGTGCCAGCAGCTCGGCGGAGCAGAGCTCCTACGAGCAGTACTTC.

The V call is TRBV28, the J call TRBJ2-7, with TRBD1 identical over 8 bases. The CDR3 has 13 amino acids. In germline, CDR1 is MDHEN, CDR2 SYDVKM. V lost 8 bases, J lost 3 bases, and 6 bases stayed unmatched. The CDR3: CASSGTGIYEQYF. Written as DNA, the CDR3 is TGTGCCAGCTCCGGGACAGGTATCTACGAGCAGTACTTC.

The chain couples TRBV20-1 to TRBJ1-4, with D tentatively TRBD1 (5 bases). Germline CDR1 and CDR2: DFQATT and SNEGSKA (reference sequence). CDR3 length: 15 residues. Trimming removed 6 bases from V and 5 bases from J, with 19 bases in between. CDR3 in amino acids: CSAPPIAGQNEKLFF. Here the CDR3 DNA reads TGCAGTGCGCCTCCAATAGCGGGGCAGAATGAAAAACTGTTTTTT.

In its sample, this clonotype was seen once. This clone may be a read error of a much larger clone one base away. The chain has TRBV11-3 and TRBJ2-2; TRBD2 aligns across 9 bases. The CDR3 has 15 residues. Trimming took 4 bases from V and 7 from J; bases not matched to a gene: 7. Germline loops: CDR1 SGHNT, CDR2 YENEEA. The CDR3 protein is CASSSIAGVGGELFF. CDR3 sequence (DNA): TGTGCCAGCAGCTCCATAGCGGGGGTTGGCGGGGAGCTGTTTTTT.

The chain is built from TRBV13 and TRBJ2-3; 8 nucleotides align to TRBD1. The CDR3 consists of 15 residues. The V and J ends lost 5 bases and 3 bases, in that order; junction bases with no gene match: 7. The germline gives CDR1 PRHDT, CDR2 FYEKMQ (reference sequence). CDR3 residues: CASSQQTGETDTQYF. The CDR3 region has the DNA TGTGCCAGCAGCCAGCAGACAGGGGAGACAGATACGCAGTATTTT.

This clonotype was observed at least ten times. V is TRBV20-1 and J is TRBJ1-4; weak D call: TRBD1 (5 bases). Trimming took off 4 bases at V and 0 bases at J, with 9 bases between the two ends. This CDR3 spans 14 amino acids. The V gene's germline CDR1 is DFQATT and CDR2 SNEGSKA (reference sequence). CDR3 nucleotide sequence: TGCAGTGCTATTGTACAGGCAACTAATGAAAAACTGTTTTTT. Amino acids: CSAIVQATNEKLFF.

CDR3: CSARQGGETQYF. As DNA, the CDR3 is TGCAGTGCCCGACAGGGTGGGGAGACCCAGTACTTC. The chain joins TRBV20-1 to TRBJ2-5, with 7 bases that match TRBD1. CDR1 DFQATT and CDR2 SNEGSKA come from the germline V gene (reference sequence). With 6 bases clipped from V and 5 bases from J, the junction kept 6 bases outside the gene matches. The CDR3 has 12 residues.

The V and J genes are TRBV11-2 and TRBJ1-1, with 9 bases that match TRBD1. The length of the CDR3 is 15 residues. The ends lost 4 bases at V and 4 bases at J; junction bases unmatched: 7. Germline lookup yields CDR1 SGHAT and CDR2 FQNNGV. CDR3 protein: CASSSGTGQSTEAFF. The CDR3 region has the DNA TGTGCCAGCAGCTCGGGGACAGGGCAGAGCACTGAAGCTTTCTTT.